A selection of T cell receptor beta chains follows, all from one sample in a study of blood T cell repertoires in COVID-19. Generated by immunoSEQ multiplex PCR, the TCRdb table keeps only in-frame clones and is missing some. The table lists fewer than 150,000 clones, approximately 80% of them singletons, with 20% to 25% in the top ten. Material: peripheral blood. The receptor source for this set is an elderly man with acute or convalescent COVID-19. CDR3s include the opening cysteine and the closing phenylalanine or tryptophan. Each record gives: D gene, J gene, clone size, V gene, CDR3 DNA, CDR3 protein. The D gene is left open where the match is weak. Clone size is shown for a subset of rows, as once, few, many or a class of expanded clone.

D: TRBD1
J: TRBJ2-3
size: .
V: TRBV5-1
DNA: TGCGCCAGCAGCTTGGCGGGGACAGGAGGCACAGATACGCAGTATTTT
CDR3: CASSLAGTGGTDTQYF

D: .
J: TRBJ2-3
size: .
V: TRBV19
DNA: TGTGCCAGTAGTATAGGGACAGTTAGCACAGATACGCAGTATTTT
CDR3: CASSIGTVSTDTQYF

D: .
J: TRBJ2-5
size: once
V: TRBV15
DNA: TGTGCCACCAGCAGGACGGACAGACCGTACCAAGAGACCCAGTACTTC
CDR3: CATSRTDRPYQETQYF

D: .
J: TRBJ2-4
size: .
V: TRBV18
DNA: TGTGCCAGCTCACCACCGTCAGATTTATTAGCCAAAAACATTCAGTACTTC
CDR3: CASSPPSDLLAKNIQYF

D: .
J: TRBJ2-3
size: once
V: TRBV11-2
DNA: TGTGCCAGCAGCTTAGGTTACCGTCGGTCAGATACGCAGTATTTT
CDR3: CASSLGYRRSDTQYF

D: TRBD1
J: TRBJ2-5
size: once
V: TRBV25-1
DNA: TGTGCCAGCAGTGGGGCCGTGACAGGGTCCCGGTACCAAGAGACCCAGTACTTC
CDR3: CASSGAVTGSRYQETQYF

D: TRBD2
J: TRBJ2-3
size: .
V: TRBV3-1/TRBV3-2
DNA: TGTGCCAGCAGTCAAAAGCGGGACGGCGACCTTAGCACAGATACGCAGTATTTT
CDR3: CASSQKRDGDLSTDTQYF

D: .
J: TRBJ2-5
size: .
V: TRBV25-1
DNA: TGTGCCAGCAGAGAGGAGACCCAGTACTTC
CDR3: CASREETQYF

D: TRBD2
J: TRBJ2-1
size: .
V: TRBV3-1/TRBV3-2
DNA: TGTGCCAGCAGCCTTTGGGGCGGGGGAATCAATGAGCAGTTCTTC
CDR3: CASSLWGGGINEQFF

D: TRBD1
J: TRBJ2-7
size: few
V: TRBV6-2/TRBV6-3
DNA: TGTGCCAGCAGCCAGAAAGGGACAGACTACGAGCAGTACTTC
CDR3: CASSQKGTDYEQYF

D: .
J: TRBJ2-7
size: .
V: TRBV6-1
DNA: TGTGCCAGCAGTGAAGAGGGACTGACCTACGAGCAGTACTTC
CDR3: CASSEEGLTYEQYF

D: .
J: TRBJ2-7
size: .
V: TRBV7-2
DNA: TGTGCCAGCAGCTTAGGGACACCCACCTACGAGCAGTACTTC
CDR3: CASSLGTPTYEQYF

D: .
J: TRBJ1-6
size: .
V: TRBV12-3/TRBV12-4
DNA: TGTGCCAGCAGACCCGCGGGTGGTGCCCTCCACTTT
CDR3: CASRPAGGALHF

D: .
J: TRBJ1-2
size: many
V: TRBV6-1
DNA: TGTGCCAGCAGTGAAGCCTACGGACACGGCGCGTATGGCTACACCTTC
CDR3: CASSEAYGHGAYGYTF

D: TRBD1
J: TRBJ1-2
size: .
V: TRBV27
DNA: TGTGCCAGCAGGGGGACAGGGAATTTTGGCTACACCTTC
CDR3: CASRGTGNFGYTF

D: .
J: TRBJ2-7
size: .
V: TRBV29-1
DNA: TGCAGCGTTAGGGAGGTGGGGGGCTACGAGCAGTACTTC
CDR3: CSVREVGGYEQYF

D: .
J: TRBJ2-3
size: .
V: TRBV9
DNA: TGTGCCAGCAGCTCCCGTTTGTCCGGGTCGCAGTATTTT
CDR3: CASSSRLSGSQYF

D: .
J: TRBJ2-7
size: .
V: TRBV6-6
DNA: TGTGCCAGCAGTTACGATGCCTCTTCACACTCCTACGAGCAGTACTTC
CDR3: CASSYDASSHSYEQYF

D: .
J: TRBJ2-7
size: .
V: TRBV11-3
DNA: TGTGCCAGCAGCTTCGGACAAGCCTACGAGCAGTACTTC
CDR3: CASSFGQAYEQYF

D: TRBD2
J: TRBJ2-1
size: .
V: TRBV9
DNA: TGTGCCAGCAGCTTCGGACTAGCGGGGGGGGAGGAGCAGTTCTTC
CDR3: CASSFGLAGGEEQFF

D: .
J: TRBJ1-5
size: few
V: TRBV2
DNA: TGTGCCAGCAGTGGGGGAGGGACATGGAATCAGCCCCAGCATTTT
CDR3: CASSGGGTWNQPQHF

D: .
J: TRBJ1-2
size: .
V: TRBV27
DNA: TGTGCCAGCAGTTTAGCAGGGTTGGGCGGCTACACCTTC
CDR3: CASSLAGLGGYTF

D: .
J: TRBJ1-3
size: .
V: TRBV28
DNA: TGTGCCAGCAGTTTCCTCGACACAAACTCTGGAAACACCATATATTTT
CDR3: CASSFLDTNSGNTIYF

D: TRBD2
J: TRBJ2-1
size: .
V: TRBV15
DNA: TGTGCCACCAGCATTAGCGGGGGGGCCTTCAATGAGCAGTTCTTC
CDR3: CATSISGGAFNEQFF

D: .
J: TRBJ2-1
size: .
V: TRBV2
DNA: TGTGCCAGCAGTGAAAACAGGGAAGCCTACAATGAGCAGTTCTTC
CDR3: CASSENREAYNEQFF

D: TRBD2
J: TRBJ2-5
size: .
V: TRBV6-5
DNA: TGTGCCAGCACCAAAGGGAGGGTAGAGACCCAGTACTTC
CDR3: CASTKGRVETQYF

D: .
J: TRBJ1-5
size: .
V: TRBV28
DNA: TGTGCCAGCAGTAGGGGGTTTCAGCCCCAGCATTTT
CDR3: CASSRGFQPQHF

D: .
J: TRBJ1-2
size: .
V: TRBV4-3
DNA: TGCGCCAGCAGCCAAGATATGGGAGCTCCTTACTATGGCTACACCTTC
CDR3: CASSQDMGAPYYGYTF

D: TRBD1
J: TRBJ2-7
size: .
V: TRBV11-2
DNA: TGTGCCAGCAGATCGGAGACAGGGAGCTCCTACGAGCAGTACTTC
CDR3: CASRSETGSSYEQYF

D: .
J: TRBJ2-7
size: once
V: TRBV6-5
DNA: TGTGCCAGCGTAGACAGGTTTCAATCCTACGAGCAGTACTTC
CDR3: CASVDRFQSYEQYF

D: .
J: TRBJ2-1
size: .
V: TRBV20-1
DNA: TGCAGTGCTAAGGGGAATGAGCAGTTCTTC
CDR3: CSAKGNEQFF

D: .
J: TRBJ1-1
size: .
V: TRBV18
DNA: TGTGCCAGCTCACCCTATAATAACCAGGGACAATCGAACACTGAAGCTTTCTTT
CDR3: CASSPYNNQGQSNTEAFF

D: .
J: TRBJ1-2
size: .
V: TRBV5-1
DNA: TGCGCCAGCAGCTTGGATCCGACAGCCGCCTATGGCTACACCTTC
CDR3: CASSLDPTAAYGYTF

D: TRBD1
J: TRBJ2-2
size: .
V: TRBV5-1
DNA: TGCGCCAGCAGCGTGACGGGACAGATAACCGGGGAGCTGTTTTTT
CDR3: CASSVTGQITGELFF

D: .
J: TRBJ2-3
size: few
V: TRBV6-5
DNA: TGTGCCACCAAAGCGGGACAGGTCACAGATACGCAGTATTTT
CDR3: CATKAGQVTDTQYF

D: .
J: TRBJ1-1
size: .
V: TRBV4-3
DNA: TGCGCCAGCAGCCAAGAATGGCGAGGCACTGAAGCTTTCTTT
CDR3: CASSQEWRGTEAFF

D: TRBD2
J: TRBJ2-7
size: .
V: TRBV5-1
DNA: TGCGCCAGCAGTTCGGGAGGCTACGAGCAGTACTTC
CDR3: CASSSGGYEQYF

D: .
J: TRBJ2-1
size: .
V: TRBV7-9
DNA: TGTGCCAGCAGCCCTTCCTATGGGCAGTTCTTC
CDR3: CASSPSYGQFF

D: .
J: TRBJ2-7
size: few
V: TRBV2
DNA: TGTGCCAGCAGCACCGGGATCTTAGCCTACGAGCAGTACTTC
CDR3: CASSTGILAYEQYF

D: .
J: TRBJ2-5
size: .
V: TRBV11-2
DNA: TGTGCCAGCAGCCAGGGACAAAAAATGCAAGAGACCCAGTACTTC
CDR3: CASSQGQKMQETQYF

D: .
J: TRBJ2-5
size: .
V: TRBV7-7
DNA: TGTGCCAGCAGCCCCGCTCCGGGACTCCCGTCGGAGACCCAGTACTTC
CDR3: CASSPAPGLPSETQYF

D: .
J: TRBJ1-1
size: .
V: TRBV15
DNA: TGTGCCACCAGCAGAGATCTTGTAGCGGCAGGGAGAACTGAAGCTTTCTTT
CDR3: CATSRDLVAAGRTEAFF

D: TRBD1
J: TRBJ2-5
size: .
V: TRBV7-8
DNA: TGTGCCAGCAGCCGCACCGGGACAGGGGTTTGGGAGACCCAGTACTTC
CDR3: CASSRTGTGVWETQYF

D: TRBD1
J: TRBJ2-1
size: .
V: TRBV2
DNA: TGTGCCAGCAGACGGACAGGGTTGAATGAGCAGTTCTTC
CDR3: CASRRTGLNEQFF

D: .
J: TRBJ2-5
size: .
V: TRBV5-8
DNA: TGTGCCAGCAGAAATGACAGACGAGAGACCCAGTACTTC
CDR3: CASRNDRRETQYF

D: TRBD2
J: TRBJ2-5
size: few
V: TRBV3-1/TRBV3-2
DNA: TGTGCCAGCAGCCACACGGGCCTAGCGGGGGTCTGGTCAACCCAGTACTTC
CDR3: CASSHTGLAGVWSTQYF

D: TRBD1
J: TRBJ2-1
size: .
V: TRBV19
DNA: TGTGCCAGTAGTGTGAGGGGACAGGGGGCGATTAGCTCCTACAATGAGCAGTTCTTC
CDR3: CASSVRGQGAISSYNEQFF

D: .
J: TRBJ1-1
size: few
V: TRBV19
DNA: TGTGCCAGTAGCCATCTCGTCAGGGCGACTGAAGCTTTCTTT
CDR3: CASSHLVRATEAFF

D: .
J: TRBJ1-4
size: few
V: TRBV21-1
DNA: TGTGCCAGCCGACCTCAACCACTCAGGGGGCCGGTTTTGGATGAAAAACTGTTTTTT
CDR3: CASRPQPLRGPVLDEKLFF

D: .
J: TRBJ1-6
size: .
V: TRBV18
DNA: TGTGCCAGCTCACCAGGGCCAGCCACCATTTCGGCACCCCTCCACTTT
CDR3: CASSPGPATISAPLHF

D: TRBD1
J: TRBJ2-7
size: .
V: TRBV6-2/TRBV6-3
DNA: TGTGCCAGCAGTTACTCGACGACAGGGAGCTCCTACGAGCAGTACTTC
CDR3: CASSYSTTGSSYEQYF

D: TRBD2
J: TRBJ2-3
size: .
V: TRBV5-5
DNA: TGTGCCAGCAGCTCACAACTAGCGGGGACAGATACGCAGTATTTT
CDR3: CASSSQLAGTDTQYF

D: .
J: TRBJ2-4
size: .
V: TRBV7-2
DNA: TGTGCCAGCAGCTTATCACAGCTAGCCAAAAACATTCAGTACTTC
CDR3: CASSLSQLAKNIQYF

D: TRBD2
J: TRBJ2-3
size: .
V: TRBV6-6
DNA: TGTGCCAGCAGAGGTGGGACGAGCGGGGCAGGTGATACGCAGTATTTT
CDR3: CASRGGTSGAGDTQYF

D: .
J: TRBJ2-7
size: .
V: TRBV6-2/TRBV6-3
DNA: TGTGCCAGCAGTTCCTACCCAGGGGCCTACGAGCAGTACTTC
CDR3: CASSSYPGAYEQYF

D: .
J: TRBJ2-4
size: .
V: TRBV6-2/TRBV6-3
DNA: TGTGCCAGCAGTTACTCGGGCAGGGTGACCAAAAACATTCAGTACTTC
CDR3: CASSYSGRVTKNIQYF

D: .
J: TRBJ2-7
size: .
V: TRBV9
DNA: TGTGCCAGCAGCGTAGATGCGGACACCAGCGAGCAGTACTTC
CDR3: CASSVDADTSEQYF

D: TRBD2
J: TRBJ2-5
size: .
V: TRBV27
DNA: TGTGCCAGCAGTTCCCGGGAGGTACAAGAGACCCAGTACTTC
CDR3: CASSSREVQETQYF

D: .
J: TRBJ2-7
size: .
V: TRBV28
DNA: TGTGCCAGCAGATTTCAGGGGATCAACGAGCAGTACTTC
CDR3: CASRFQGINEQYF